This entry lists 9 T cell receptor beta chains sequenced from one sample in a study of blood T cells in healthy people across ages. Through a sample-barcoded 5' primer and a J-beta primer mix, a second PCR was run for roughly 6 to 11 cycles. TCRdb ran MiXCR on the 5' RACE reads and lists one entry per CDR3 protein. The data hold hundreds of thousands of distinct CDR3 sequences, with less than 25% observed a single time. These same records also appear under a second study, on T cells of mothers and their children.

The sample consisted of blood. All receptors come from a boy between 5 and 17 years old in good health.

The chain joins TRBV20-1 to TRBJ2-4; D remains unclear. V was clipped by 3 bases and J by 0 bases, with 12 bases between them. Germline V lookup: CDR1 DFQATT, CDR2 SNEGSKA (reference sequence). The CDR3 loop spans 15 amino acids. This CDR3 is CSASPPGVAKNIQYF. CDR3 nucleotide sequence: TGCAGTGCTAGCCCCCCTGGGGTAGCCAAAAACATTCAGTACTTC.

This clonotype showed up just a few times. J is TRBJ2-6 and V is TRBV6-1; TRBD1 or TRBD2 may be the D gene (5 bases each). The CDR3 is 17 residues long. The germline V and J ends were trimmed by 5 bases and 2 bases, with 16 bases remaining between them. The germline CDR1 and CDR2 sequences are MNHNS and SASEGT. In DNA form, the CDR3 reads TGTGCCAGCAGTAAGGGACCGCTGGTCCCTGGGGCCAACGTCCTGACTTTC. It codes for CASSKGPLVPGANVLTF.

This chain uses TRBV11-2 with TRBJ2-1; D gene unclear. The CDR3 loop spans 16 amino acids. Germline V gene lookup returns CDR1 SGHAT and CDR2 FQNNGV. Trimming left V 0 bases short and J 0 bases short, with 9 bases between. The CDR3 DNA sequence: TGTGCCAGCAGCTTAGATCCGGAGAGCTCCTACAATGAGCAGTTCTTC. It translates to CASSLDPESSYNEQFF.

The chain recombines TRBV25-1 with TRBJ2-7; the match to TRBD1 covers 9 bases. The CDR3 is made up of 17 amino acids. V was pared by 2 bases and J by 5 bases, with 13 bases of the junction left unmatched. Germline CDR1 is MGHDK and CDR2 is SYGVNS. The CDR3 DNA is TGTGCCAGCAGTGAAGTAAGTCCCCGGACAGGGGCTCACGAGCAGTACTTC. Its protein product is CASSEVSPRTGAHEQYF.

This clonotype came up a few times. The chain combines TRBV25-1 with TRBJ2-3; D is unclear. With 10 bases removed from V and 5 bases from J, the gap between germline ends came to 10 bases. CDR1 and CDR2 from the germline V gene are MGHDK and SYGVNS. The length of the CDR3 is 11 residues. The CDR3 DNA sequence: TGTGCCAAGACTCCGGGAGATACGCAGTATTTT. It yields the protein CAKTPGDTQYF.

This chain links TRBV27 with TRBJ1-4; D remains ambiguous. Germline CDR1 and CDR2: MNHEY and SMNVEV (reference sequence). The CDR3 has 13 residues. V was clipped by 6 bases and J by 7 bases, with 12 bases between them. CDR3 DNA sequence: TGTGCCAGCAGCCCGGGAGGGATTGAAAAACTGTTTTTT. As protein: CASSPGGIEKLFF.

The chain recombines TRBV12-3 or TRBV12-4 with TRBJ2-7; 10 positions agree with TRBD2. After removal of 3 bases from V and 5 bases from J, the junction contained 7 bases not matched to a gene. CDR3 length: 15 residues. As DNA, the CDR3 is TGTGCCAGCAGTTTGTATCAGCGGGAGGGAGACGAGCAGTACTTC. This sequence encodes CASSLYQREGDEQYF.

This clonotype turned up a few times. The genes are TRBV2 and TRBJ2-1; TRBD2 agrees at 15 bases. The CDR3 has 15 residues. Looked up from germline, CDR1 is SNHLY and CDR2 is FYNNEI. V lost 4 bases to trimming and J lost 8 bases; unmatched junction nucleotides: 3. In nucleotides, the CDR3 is TGTGCCAGCAGTGGGACTAGCGGGAGGGGGTATGAGCAGTTCTTC. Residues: CASSGTSGRGYEQFF. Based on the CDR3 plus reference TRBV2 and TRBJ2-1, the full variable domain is EPEVTQTPSHQVTQMGQEVILRCVPISNHLYFYWYRQILGQKVEFLVSFYNNEISEKSEIFDDQFSVERPDGSNFTLKIRSTKLEDSAMYFCASSGTSGRGYEQFFGPGTRLTVL.

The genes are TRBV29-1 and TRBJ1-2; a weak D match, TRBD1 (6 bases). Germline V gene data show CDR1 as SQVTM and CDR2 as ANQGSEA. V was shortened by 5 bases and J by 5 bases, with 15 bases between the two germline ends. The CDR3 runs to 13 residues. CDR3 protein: CSVPSGGGYGYTF. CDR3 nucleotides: TGCAGCGTTCCGTCCGGGGGCGGGTATGGCTACACCTTC. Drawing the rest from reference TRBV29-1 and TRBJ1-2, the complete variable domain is SAVISQKPSRDICQRGTSLTIQCQVDSQVTMMFWYRQQPGQSLTLIATANQGSEATYESGFVIDKFPISRPNLTFSTLTVSNMSPEDSSIYLCSVPSGGGYGYTFGSGTRLTVV.